This note documents a single T cell receptor (beta chain) sequence. This specimen comes from a study of regulatory T cells in long-lasting Graves disease. V dropped 4 bases and J dropped 1; count of bases not matched to a gene: 7. The CDR3 extends over 19 amino acids. Germline assignment: CDR1 MNHEY and CDR2 SVGEGT. To make TCR beta libraries, researchers used iRepertoire HTBI primers and Arm-PCR of CDR3 regions. MiXCR, applied by TCRdb to the multiplex PCR reads, yields one record per CDR3 protein. This sample has 510,000 or so distinct CDR3 sequences, with 12% found just once. The sample's time point: newly diagnosed GD, antithyroid drugs for less than 3 months. After RNA was extracted from PBMCs, the TCR library was made from it. These same records also appear under a second study, on T cells in Graves' hyperthyroidism and ophthalmopathy. As that report states: No progression to ophthalmopathy during 18 months of follow-up defined stable disease. Most expanded thyroid clonotypes above 0.001 also appeared in blood.

Sequencing was performed on peripheral blood mononuclear cells (PBMCs), taken at new diagnosis, from a patient treated with antithyroid drugs. The sequence was collected from a woman under 40 with Graves disease. This chain uses TRBV6-2 or TRBV6-3 with TRBJ2-2, with 15 positions matching TRBD2. The CDR3 spells CASSSPGLAGGVNTGELFF. Written as DNA, the CDR3 is TGTGCCAGCAGTTCCCCAGGACTAGCGGGAGGGGTGAACACCGGGGAGCTGTTTTTT.